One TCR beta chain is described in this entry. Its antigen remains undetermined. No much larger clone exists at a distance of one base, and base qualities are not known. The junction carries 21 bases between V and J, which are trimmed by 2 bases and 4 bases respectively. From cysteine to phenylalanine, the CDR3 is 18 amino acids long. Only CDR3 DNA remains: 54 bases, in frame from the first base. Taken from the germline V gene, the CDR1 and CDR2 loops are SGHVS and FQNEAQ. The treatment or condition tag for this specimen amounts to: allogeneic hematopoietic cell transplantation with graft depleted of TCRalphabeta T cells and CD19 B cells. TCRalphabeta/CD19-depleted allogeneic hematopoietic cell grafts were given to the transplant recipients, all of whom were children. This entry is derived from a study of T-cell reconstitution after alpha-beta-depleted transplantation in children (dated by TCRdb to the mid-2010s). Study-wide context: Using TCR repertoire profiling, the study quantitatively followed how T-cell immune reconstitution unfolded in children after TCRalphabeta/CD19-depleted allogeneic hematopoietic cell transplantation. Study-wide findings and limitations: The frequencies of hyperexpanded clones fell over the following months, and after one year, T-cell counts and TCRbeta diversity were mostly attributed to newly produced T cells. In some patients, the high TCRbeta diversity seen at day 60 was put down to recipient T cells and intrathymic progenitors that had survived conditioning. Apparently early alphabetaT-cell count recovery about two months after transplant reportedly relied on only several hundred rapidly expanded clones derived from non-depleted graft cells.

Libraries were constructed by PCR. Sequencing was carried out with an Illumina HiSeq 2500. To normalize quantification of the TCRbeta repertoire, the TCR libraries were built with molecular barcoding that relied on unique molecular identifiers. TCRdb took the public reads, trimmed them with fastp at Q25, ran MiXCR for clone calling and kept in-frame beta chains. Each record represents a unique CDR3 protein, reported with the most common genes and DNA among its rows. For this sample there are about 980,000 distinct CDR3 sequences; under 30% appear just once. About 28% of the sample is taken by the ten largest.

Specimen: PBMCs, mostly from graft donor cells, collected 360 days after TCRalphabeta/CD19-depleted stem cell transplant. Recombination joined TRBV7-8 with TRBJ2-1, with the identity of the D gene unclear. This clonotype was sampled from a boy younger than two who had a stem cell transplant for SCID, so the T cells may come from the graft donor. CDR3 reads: CASSLPYSAFPVYNEQFF. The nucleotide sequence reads TGTGCCAGCAGCTTACCTTATTCTGCATTCCCCGTGTACAATGAGCAGTTCTTC.